This TCR beta chain derives from a study of identical twins. This clonotype came up a few times. TCRdb independently ran MiXCR on the 5' RACE reads; one entry per CDR3 protein. This table holds 300,000 or so distinct CDR3 sequences, roughly 9% found once. Separately, the same data were catalogued under a study of yellow fever vaccine responses in identical twins.

This TCR derives from a woman aged 18-35 years in good health. The sample taken for sequencing was CD8+ T cells sorted from blood.

DNA for the CDR3: TGCAGTGCTAGGGGAGGAGTAGACAGGGAGCAGTACTTC. Translating it yields CSARGGVDREQYF. The chain links TRBV20-1 to TRBJ2-7; D is possibly TRBD1 or TRBD2 (6 bases each). V gave up 3 bases and J gave up 7 bases, with 16 bases separating them. CDR3 size: 13 residues. Germline lookup yields CDR1 DFQATT and CDR2 SNEGSKA (reference sequence).